The T cell receptor (beta chain) described here comes from a study of blood T cells in healthy people across ages. Study outcomes and limitations: There were more naive CD4+ cells and higher diversity in long-lived donors than in aged donors.

Primers used in a second PCR of about 6 to 11 cycles were a sample-barcoded 5' primer and a J-beta primer mix. TCRdb re-called the 5' RACE reads through MiXCR, storing one row per CDR3 protein. This table has more than 900,000 distinct CDR3 sequences, roughly 28% appearing once. As concerns this clonotype: The antigen is unknown.

The germline V gene encodes CDR1 DFQATT and CDR2 SNEGSKA (reference sequence). The CDR3 has 14 residues. In addition, the sample was reused for a study of T cells of mothers and their children. From that paper: The extracted RNA was employed in its entirety for cDNA synthesis, at approximately 1.5 ug per 15 ul.

The rearrangement uses TRBV20-1 and TRBJ2-2; 9 positions agree with TRBD1. This receptor was identified in a woman aged 35 to 49 in good health. The sample comprised blood. In DNA, the CDR3 is TGCACCGTAGGGGGACAGGGGAACACCGGGGAGCTGTTTTTT. Translated, it gives CTVGGQGNTGELFF.